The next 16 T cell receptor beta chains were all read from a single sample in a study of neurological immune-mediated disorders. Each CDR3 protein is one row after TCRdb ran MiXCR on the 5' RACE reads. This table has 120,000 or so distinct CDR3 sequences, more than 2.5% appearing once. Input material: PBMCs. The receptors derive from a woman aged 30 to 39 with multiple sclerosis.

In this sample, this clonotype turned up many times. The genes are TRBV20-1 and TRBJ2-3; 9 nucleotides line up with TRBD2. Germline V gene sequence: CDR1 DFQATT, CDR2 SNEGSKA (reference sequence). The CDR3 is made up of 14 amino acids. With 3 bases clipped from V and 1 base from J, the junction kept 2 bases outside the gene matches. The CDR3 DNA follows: TGCAGTGCTAGTTCTAGCGGGGGCACAGATACGCAGTATTTT. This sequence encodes CSASSSGGTDTQYF.

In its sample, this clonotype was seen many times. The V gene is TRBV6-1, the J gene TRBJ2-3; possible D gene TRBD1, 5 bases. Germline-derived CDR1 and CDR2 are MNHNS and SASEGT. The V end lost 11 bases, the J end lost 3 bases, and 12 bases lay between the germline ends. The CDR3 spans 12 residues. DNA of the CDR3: TGTGCCGGTATGGGGCTTACAGATACGCAGTATTTT. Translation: CAGMGLTDTQYF.

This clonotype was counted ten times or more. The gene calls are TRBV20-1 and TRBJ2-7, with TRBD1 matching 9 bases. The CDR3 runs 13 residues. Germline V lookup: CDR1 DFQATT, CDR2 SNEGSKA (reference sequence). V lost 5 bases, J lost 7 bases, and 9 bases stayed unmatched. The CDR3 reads CSAETPGQGEQYF. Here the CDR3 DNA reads TGCAGTGCTGAAACTCCGGGACAGGGAGAGCAGTACTTC.

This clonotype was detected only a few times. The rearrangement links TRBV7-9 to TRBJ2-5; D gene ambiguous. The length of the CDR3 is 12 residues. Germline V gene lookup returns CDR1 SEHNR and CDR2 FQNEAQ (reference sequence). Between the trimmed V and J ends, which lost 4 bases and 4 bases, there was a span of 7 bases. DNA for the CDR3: TGTGCCAGCAGCTCCTATCTAGAGACCCAGTACTTC. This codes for CASSSYLETQYF.

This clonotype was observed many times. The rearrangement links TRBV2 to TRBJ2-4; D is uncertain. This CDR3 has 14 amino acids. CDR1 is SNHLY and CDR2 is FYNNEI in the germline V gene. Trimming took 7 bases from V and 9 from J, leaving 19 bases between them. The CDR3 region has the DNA TGTGCCAGCACCAGAACTGAGGTGAAGGGCATTCAGTACTTC. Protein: CASTRTEVKGIQYF.

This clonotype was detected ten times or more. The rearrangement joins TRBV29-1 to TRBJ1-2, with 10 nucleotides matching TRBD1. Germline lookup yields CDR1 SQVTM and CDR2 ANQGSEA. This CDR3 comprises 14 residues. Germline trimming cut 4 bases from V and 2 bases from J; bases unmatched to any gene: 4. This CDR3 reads CSVGTGGTNYGYTF. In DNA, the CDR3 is TGCAGCGTTGGGACAGGGGGAACCAACTATGGCTACACCTTC. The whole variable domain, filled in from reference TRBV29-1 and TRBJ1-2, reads SAVISQKPSRDICQRGTSLTIQCQVDSQVTMMFWYRQQPGQSLTLIATANQGSEATYESGFVIDKFPISRPNLTFSTLTVSNMSPEDSSIYLCSVGTGGTNYGYTFGSGTRLTVV.

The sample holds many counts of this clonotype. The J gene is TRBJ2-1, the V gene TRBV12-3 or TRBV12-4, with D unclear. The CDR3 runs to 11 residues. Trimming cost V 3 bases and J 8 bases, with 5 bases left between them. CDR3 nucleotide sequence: TGTGCCAGCAGTTTTGTCGATGAGCAGTTCTTC. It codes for CASSFVDEQFF.

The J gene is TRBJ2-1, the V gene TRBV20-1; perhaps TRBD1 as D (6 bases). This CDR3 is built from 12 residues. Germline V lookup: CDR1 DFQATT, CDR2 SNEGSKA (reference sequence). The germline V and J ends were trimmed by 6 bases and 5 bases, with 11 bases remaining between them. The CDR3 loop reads CSATQGDNEQFF. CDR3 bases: TGCAGTGCGACACAGGGAGACAATGAGCAGTTCTTC.

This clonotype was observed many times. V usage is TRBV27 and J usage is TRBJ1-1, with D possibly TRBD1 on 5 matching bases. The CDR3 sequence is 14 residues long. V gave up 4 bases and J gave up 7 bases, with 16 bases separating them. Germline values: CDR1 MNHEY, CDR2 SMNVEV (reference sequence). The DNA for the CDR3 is TGTGCCAGCAGTTACTACAGCCCAACAGGTGAAGCTTTCTTT. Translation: CASSYYSPTGEAFF.

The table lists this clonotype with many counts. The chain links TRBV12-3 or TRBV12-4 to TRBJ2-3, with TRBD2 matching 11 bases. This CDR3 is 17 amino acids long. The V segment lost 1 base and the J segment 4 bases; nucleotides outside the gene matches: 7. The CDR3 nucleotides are TGTGCCAGCAGTTTAGAGGCCCCACTAGCGGGAGCAGATACGCAGTATTTT. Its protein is CASSLEAPLAGADTQYF.

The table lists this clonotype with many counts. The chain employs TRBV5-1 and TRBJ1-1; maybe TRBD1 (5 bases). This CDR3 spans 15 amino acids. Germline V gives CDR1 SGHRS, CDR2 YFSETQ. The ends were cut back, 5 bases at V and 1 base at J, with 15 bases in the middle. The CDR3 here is CASRPQQGGNTEAFF. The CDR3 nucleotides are TGCGCCAGCAGACCGCAGCAGGGAGGGAACACTGAAGCTTTCTTT.

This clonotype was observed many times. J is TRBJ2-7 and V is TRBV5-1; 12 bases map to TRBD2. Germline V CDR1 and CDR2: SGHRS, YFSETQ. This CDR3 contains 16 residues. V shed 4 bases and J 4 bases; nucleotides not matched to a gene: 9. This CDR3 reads CASSQTGLAGRYEQYF. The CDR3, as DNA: TGCGCCAGCAGCCAAACCGGACTAGCGGGGAGATACGAGCAGTACTTC.

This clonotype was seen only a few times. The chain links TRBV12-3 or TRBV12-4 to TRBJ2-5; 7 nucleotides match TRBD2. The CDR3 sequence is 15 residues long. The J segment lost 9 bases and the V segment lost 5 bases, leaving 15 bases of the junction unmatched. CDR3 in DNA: TGTGCCAGCAGTAACCGCGGGAGCCGACATAGCGCCCAGTACTTC. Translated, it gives CASSNRGSRHSAQYF.

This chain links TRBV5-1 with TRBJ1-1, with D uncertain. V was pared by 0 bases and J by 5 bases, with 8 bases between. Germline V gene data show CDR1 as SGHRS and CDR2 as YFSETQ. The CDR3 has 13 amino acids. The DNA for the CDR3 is TGCGCCAGCAGCTTGGTCACCACGACTGAAGCTTTCTTT. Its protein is CASSLVTTTEAFF. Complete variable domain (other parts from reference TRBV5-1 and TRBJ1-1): KAGVTQTPRYLIKTRGQQVTLSCSPISGHRSVSWYQQTPGQGLQFLFEYFSETQRNKGNFPGRFSGRQFSNSRSEMNVSTLELGDSALYLCASSLVTTTEAFFGQGTRLTVV.

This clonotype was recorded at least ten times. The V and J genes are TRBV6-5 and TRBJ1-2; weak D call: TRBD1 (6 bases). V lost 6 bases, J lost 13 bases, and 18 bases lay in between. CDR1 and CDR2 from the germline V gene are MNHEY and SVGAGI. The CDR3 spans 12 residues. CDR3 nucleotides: TGTGCCAGCAGACAAAAGACAGGCGGCGGCACCTTC. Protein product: CASRQKTGGGTF.

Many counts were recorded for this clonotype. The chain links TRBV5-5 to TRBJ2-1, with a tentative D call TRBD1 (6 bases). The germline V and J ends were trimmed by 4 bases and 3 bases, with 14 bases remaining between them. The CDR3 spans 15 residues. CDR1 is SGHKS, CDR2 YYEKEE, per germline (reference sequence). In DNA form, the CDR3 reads TGTGCCAGCAGCCCGGGACACAGCTACTACAATGAGCAGTTCTTC. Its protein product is CASSPGHSYYNEQFF.